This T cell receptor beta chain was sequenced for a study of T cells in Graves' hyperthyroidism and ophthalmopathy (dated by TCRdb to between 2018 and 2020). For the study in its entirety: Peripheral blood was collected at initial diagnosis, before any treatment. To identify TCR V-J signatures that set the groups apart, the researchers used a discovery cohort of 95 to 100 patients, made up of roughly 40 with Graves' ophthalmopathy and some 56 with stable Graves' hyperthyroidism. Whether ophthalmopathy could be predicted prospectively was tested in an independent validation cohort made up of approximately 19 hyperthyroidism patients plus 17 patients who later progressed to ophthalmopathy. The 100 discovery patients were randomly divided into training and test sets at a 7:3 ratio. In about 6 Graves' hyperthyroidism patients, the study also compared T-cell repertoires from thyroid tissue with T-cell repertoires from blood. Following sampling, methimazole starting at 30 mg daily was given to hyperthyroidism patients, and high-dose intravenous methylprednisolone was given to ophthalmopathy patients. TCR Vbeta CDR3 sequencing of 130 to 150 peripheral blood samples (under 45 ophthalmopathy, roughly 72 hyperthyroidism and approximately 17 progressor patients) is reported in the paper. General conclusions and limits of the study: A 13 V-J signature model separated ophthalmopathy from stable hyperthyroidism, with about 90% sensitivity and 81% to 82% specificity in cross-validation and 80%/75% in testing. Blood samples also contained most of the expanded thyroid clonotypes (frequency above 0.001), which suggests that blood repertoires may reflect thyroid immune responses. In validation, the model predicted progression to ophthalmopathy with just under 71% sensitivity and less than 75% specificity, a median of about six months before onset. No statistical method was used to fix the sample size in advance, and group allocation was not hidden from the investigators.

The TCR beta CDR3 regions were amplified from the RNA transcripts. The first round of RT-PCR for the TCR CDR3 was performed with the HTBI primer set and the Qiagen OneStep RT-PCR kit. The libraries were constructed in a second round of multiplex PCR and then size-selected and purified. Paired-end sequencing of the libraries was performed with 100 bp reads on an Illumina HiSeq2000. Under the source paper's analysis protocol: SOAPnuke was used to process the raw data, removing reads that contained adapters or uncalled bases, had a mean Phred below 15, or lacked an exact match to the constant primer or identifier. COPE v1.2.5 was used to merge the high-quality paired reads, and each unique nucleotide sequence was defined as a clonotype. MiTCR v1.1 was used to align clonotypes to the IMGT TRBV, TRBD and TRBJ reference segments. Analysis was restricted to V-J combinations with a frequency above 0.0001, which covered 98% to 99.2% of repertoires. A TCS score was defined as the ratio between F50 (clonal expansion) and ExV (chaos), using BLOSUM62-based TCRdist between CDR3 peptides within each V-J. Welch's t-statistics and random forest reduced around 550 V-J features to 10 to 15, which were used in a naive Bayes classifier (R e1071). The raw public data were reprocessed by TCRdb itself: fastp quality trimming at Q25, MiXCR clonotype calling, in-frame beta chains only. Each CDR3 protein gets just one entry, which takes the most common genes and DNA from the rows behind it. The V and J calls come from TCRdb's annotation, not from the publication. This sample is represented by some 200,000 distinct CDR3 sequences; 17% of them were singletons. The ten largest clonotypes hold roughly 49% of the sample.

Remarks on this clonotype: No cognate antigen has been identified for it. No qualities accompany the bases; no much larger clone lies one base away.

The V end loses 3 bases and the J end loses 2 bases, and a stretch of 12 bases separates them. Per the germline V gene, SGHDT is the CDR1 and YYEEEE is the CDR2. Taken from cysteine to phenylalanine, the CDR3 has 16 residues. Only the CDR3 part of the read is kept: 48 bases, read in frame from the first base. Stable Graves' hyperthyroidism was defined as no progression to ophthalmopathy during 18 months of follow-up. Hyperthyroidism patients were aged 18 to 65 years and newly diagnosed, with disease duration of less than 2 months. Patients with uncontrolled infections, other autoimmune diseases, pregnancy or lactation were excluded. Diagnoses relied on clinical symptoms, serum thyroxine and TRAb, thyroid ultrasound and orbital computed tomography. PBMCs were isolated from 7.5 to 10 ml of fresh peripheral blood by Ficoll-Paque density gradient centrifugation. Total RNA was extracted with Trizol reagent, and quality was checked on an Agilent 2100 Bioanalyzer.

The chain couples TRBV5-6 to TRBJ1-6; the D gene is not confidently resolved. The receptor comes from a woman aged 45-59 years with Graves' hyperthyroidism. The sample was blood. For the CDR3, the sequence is CASSSRLVTYNSPLHF. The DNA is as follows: TGTGCCAGCAGCTCAAGATTAGTCACCTATAATTCACCCCTCCACTTT.